The rows below give T cell receptor beta chains drawn from one sample of a study of OX40 agonist ivuxolimab in advanced cancers. Measured with immunoSEQ multiplex PCR; TCRdb has only the in-frame clones, and not every one. The sample has 12,000 or so clones; roughly 86% are singletons. The sequences come from CD4+ or CD8+ T cells sorted from blood, collected in a trial of the OX40 agonist ivuxolimab. These receptors originate from an adult with an advanced solid tumor such as melanoma, head and neck, liver or kidney cancer. Both conserved end residues are part of each CDR3. The D gene is left open where the match is weak.

TRBJ2-1,TRBV19,TRBD2,CASSPPSGTYNEQFF,TGTGCCAGTAGTCCACCTAGCGGGACTTACAATGAGCAGTTCTTC
TRBJ1-1,TRBV2,TRBD1,CASTRWDRGNTEAFF,TGTGCCAGCACCAGGTGGGACAGGGGGAACACTGAAGCTTTCTTT
TRBJ1-6,TRBV9,NA,CASSVESLSYSPLHF,TGTGCCAGCAGCGTAGAGTCCTTAAGCTATTCACCCCTCCACTTT
TRBJ1-4,TRBV19,NA,CASSILRDRSEKLFF,TGTGCCAGTAGTATCCTCAGGGATCGGAGTGAAAAACTGTTTTTT
TRBJ2-2,TRBV7-4,TRBD2,CASRPPPGLQSNTGELFF,TGTGCCAGCAGGCCCCCTCCGGGACTACAATCGAACACCGGGGAGCTGTTTTTT
TRBJ2-7,TRBV2,TRBD2,CASSEVAGGSYGQYF,TGTGCCAGCAGTGAAGTGGCGGGAGGTTCCTACGGGCAGTACTTC
TRBJ2-5,TRBV7-6,NA,CASSPRGGIETQYF,TGTGCCAGCAGCCCAAGAGGGGGAATAGAGACCCAGTACTTC
TRBJ2-2,TRBV4-1,NA,CASSQDGGNTGELFF,TGCGCCAGCAGCCAAGATGGGGGGAACACCGGGGAGCTGTTTTTT
TRBJ2-2,TRBV28,NA,CASSFSGFGTGELFF,TGTGCCAGCAGTTTTTCAGGGTTTGGCACCGGGGAGCTGTTTTTT
TRBJ1-2,TRBV5-1,TRBD1,CASSDPGTGVYYGYTF,TGCGCCAGCAGCGACCCCGGGACAGGGGTTTACTATGGCTACACCTTC
TRBJ2-2,TRBV10-3,NA,CAISENRDNTGELFF,TGTGCCATCAGCGAAAATCGGGATAACACCGGGGAGCTGTTTTTT
TRBJ1-2,TRBV28,TRBD1,CASSSGTGGYYGYTF,TGTGCCAGCAGCTCCGGGACAGGGGGCTACTATGGCTACACCTTC
TRBJ2-7,TRBV4-3,TRBD2,CASSQELAGIYEQYF,TGCGCCAGCAGCCAAGAACTAGCGGGAATATACGAGCAGTACTTC
TRBJ2-1,TRBV6-5,NA,CASSSGRGNEQFF,TGTGCCAGCAGTAGCGGGCGGGGCAATGAGCAGTTCTTC
TRBJ2-7,TRBV29-1,TRBD1,CSVTDRESHEQYF,TGCAGCGTCACGGACAGGGAGTCCCACGAGCAGTACTTC
TRBJ2-7,TRBV27,NA,CASSFRDGRDEQYF,TGTGCCAGCAGTTTTCGCGACGGTAGGGACGAGCAGTACTTC
TRBJ1-2,TRBV5-6,TRBD1,CASSTGTGDGYTF,TGTGCCAGCAGCACCGGGACAGGGGATGGCTACACCTTC